The count of the clone carrying this T cell receptor (beta chain) is one. Only in-frame clones appear in the TCRdb table, and some are missing; sequencing was by immunoSEQ multiplex PCR. This table holds about 85,000 clones, roughly 88% found once. This specimen comes from a study of T cell responses to AZD1222 COVID-19 vaccine. This sequence was found in an adult in good health. The sequencing here drew on peripheral blood, taken on day 0 of AZD1222 vaccination.

The CDR3 bases are TGTGCCAGTAGTATAGAGCCGACAGGTTATTTTCTCTCTGGGGCCAACGTCCTGACTTTC. Residues: CASSIEPTGYFLSGANVLTF. The chain links TRBV19 to TRBJ2-6; D may be TRBD1 (6 bases). CDR1 is LNHDA and CDR2 is SQIVND in the germline V gene (reference sequence). V was trimmed by 0 bases and J by 0 bases, leaving 18 bases between them. The CDR3 runs 20 residues.